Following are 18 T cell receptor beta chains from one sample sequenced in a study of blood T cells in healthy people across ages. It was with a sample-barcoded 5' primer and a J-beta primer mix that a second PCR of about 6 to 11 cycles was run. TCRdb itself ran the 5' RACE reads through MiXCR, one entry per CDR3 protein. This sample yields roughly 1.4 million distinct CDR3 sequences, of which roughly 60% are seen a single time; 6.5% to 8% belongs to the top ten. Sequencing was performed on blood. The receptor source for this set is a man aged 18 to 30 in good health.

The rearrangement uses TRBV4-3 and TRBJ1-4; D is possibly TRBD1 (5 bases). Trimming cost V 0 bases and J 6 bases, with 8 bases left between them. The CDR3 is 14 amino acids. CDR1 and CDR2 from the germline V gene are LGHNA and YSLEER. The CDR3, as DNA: TGCGCCAGCAGCCAAGATAGGGGTGATGAAAAACTGTTTTTT. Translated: CASSQDRGDEKLFF.

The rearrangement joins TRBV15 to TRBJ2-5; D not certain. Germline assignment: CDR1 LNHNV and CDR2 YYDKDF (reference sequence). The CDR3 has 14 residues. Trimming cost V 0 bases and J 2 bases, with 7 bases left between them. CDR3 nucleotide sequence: TGTGCCACCAGCAGAGAGGTAGCTCAAGAGACCCAGTACTTC. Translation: CATSREVAQETQYF. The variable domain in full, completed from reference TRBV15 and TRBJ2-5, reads DAMVIQNPRYQVTQFGKPVTLSCSQTLNHNVMYWYQQKSSQAPKLLFHYYDKDFNNEADTPDNFQSRRPNTSFCFLDIRSPGLGDTAMYLCATSREVAQETQYFGPGTRLLVL.

CDR3 protein: CSATQAPLDGYTF. The CDR3 coding sequence is TGCAGTGCTACACAGGCTCCACTCGATGGCTACACCTTC. The chain couples TRBV20-1 to TRBJ1-2, with TRBD1 as a possible D gene (5 bases). The CDR3 runs 13 residues. Germline CDR1 is DFQATT and CDR2 is SNEGSKA (reference sequence). The V gene lost 4 bases and the J gene lost 6 bases, with 15 bases spanning the gap.

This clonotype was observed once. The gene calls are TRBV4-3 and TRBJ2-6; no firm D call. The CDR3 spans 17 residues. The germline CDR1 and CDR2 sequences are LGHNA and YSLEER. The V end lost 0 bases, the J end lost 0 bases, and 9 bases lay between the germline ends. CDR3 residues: CASSQDMVNSGANVLTF. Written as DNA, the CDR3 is TGCGCCAGCAGCCAAGATATGGTCAACTCTGGGGCCAACGTCCTGACTTTC.

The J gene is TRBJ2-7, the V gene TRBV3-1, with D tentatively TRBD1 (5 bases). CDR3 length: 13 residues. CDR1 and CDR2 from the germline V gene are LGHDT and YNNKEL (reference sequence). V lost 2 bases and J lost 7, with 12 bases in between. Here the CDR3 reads CASSQTREEEQYF. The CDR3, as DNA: TGTGCCAGCAGCCAAACCAGGGAAGAGGAGCAGTACTTC.

Written as DNA, the CDR3 is TGCAGTGCTAGTAATCAGGGAAACGATGAGCAGTTCTTC. It encodes CSASNQGNDEQFF. The V call is TRBV20-1, the J call TRBJ2-1, with a possible D match to TRBD1 (5 bases). The V end lost 3 bases, the J end lost 8 bases, and 14 bases lay between the germline ends. The CDR3 contains 13 residues. CDR1 and CDR2 (germline): DFQATT, SNEGSKA (reference sequence).

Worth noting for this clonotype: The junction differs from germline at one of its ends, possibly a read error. The CDR3, as DNA: TGTGCCAGCAGTTTCTCGGGGACAGATACGCAATATTTT. Residues: CASSFSGTDTQYF. The chain joins TRBV12-3 or TRBV12-4 to TRBJ2-3; 7 bases fit TRBD1. The CDR3 covers 13 residues.

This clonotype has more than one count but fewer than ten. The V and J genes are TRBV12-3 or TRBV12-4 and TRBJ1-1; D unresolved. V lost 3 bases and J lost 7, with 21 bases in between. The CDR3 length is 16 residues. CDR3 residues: CASSLVVSQNGGEAFF. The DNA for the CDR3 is TGTGCCAGCAGTTTGGTCGTCAGCCAAAATGGTGGTGAAGCTTTCTTT.

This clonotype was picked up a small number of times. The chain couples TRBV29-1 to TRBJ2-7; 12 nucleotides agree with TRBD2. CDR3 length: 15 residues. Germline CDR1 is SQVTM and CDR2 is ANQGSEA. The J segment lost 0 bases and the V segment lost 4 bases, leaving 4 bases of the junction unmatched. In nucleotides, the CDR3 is TGCAGCGTTGGGACTAGCGGGGAATACTCCTACGAGCAGTACTTC. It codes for CSVGTSGEYSYEQYF.

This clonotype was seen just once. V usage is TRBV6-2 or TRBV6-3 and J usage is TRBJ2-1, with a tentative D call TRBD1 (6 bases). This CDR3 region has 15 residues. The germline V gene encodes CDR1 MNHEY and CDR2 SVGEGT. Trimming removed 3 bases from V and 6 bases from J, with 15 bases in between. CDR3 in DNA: TGTGCCAGCAGTTATTGGGCAGGGGCGGCCAATGAGCAGTTCTTC. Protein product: CASSYWAGAANEQFF.

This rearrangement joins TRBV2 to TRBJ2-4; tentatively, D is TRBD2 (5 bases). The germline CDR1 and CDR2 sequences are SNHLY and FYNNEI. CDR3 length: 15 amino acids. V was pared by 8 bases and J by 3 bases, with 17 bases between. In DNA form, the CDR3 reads TGTGCCAGCCGTTACGGAGGCACGGTCAAAAACATTCAGTACTTC. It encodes CASRYGGTVKNIQYF.

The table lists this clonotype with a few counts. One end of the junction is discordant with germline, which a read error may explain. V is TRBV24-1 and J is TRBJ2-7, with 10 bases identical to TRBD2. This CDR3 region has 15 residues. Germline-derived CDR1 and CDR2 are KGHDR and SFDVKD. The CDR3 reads CATSDSASGGYEQYF. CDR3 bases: TGTGCCACCAGTGATTCCGCTAGCGGGGGCTACGAGCAGTACTTT.

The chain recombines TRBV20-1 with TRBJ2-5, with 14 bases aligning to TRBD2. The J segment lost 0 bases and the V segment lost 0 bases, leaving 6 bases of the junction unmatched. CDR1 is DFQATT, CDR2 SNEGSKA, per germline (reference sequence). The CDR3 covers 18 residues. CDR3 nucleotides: TGCAGTGCTAGAGATTCGACTAGCGGGAGGGACTACCAAGAGACCCAGTACTTC. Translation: CSARDSTSGRDYQETQYF.

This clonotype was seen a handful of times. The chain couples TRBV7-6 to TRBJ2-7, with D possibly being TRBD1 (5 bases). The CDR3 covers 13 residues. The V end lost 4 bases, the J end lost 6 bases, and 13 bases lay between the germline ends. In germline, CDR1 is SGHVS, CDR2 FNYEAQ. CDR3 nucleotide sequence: TGTGCCAGCAGCTCAACCAGGGTCGCCGAGCAGTACTTC. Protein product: CASSSTRVAEQYF.

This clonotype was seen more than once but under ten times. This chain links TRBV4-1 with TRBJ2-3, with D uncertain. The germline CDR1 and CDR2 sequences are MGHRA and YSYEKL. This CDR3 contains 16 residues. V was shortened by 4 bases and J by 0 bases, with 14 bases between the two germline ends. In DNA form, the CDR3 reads TGCGCCAGCAGCCCCTCGGGCGTTACTAGCACAGATACGCAGTATTTT. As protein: CASSPSGVTSTDTQYF.

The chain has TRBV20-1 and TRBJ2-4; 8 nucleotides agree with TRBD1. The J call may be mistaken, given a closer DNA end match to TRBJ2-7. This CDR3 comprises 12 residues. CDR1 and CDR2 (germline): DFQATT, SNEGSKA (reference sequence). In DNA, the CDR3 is TGCACCACAGGGGGTTCTTTGGTCGAGCAGTACTTC. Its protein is CTTGGSLVEQYF.

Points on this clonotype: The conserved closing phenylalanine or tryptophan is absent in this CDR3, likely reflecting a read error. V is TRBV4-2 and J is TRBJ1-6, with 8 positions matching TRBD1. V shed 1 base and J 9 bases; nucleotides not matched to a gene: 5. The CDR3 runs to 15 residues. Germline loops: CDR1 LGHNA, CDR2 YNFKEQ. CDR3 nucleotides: TGTGCCAGCAGCCAAGCCGGGACAGGTGGTTCACCCCTCCACTCT. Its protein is CASSQAGTGGSPLHS.

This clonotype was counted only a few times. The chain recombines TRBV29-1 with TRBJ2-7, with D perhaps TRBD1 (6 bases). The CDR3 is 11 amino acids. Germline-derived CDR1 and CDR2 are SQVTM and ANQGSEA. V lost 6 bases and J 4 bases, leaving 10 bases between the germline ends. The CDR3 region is CSVTRGYEQYF. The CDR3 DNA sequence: TGCAGCGTAACCAGGGGATACGAGCAGTACTTC.